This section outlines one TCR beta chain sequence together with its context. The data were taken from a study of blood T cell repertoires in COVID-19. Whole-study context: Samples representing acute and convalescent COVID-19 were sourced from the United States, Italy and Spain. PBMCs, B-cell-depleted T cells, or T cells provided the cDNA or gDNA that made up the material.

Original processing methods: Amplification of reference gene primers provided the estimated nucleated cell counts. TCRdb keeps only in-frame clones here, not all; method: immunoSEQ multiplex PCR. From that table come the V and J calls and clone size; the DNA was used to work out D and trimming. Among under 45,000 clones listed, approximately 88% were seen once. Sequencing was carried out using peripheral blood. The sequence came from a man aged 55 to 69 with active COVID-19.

CDR3 loop: CASVGGALEGAGEQYF. CDR3 nucleotide sequence: TGTGCCAGTGTAGGGGGTGCCCTCGAGGGTGCGGGCGAGCAGTACTTC. This chain joins TRBV11-2 and TRBJ2-7; TRBD1 is a possible D gene (6 bases). The CDR3 is 16 amino acids. Germline values: CDR1 SGHAT, CDR2 FQNNGV. V shed 9 bases and J shed 6 bases, with 27 bases lying between them.